This T cell receptor (beta chain) was sequenced for a study of blood T cells in healthy people across ages. A word on this clonotype: Its target is not known. With a much larger clone just one base away, this may be a read error.

A second PCR of about 7 to 12 cycles used a sample-barcoded 5' primer and a J-beta primer mix. A template-switch adaptor containing 12 random nucleotides labeled each cDNA molecule. TCRdb re-derived calls from the 5' RACE reads in MiXCR, one entry per CDR3 protein. Among 750,000 to 1,000,000 distinct CDR3 sequences listed, 25% to 30% were seen once. This CDR3 is 14 amino acids long. V dropped 6 bases and J dropped 1 base, with 14 bases sitting between them. Germline lookup yields CDR1 SQVTM and CDR2 ANQGSEA. Study-wide points: It was held that diversity estimates obtained from one million T cells represented underestimates.

In addition, the sample was reused for a study of T cells of mothers and their children. From that second work: Researchers put all of the extracted RNA into cDNA synthesis, using roughly 1.5 ug per 15 ul. Over 9.5 million TCR beta CDR3 reads were obtained from each mother, and roughly 2.9 million from each child.

The chain is built from TRBV29-1 and TRBJ2-3; D may be TRBD1 (6 bases). The TCR was taken from a woman in her 40s in good health. The material sequenced was blood. Here the CDR3 DNA reads TGCAGCGTGATGGCAGGGGATGGCACAGATACGCAGTATTTT. Protein sequence: CSVMAGDGTDTQYF.